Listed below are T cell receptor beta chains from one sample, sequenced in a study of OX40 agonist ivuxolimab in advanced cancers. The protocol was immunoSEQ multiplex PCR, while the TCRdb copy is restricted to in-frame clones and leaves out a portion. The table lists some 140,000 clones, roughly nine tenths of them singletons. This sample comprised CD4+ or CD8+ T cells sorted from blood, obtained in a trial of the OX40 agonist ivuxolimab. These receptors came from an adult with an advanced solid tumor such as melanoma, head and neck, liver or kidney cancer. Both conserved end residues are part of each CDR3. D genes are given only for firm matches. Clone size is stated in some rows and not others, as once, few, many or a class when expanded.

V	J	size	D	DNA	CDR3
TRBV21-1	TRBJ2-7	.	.	TGTGCCAGCAGCAGGTCAGGAATATACGAGCAGTACTTC	CASSRSGIYEQYF
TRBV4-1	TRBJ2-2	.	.	TGCGCCAGCAGCCAATTCTCCGGGACAACGAACACCGGGGAGCTGTTTTTT	CASSQFSGTTNTGELFF
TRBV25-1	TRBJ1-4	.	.	TGTGCCGCGGGTGAAAAACTGTTTTTT	CAAGEKLFF
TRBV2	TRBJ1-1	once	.	TGTGCCAGCAGCAGCACTAACACTGAAGCTTTCTTT	CASSSTNTEAFF
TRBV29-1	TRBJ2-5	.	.	TGCAGCGTTGACAGGGCAGGAGAGACCCAGTACTTC	CSVDRAGETQYF
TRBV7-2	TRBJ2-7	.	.	TGTGCCAGCAGCCCACGGGCAGGGATATCGGCGAACGAGCAGTACTTC	CASSPRAGISANEQYF
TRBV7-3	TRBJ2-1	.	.	TGTGCCAGCAGCCGACTAGACAGAAGTACCTACAATGAGCAGTTCTTC	CASSRLDRSTYNEQFF
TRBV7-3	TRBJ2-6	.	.	TGTGCCAGCAGCTTAAACCCGCCAGGGGCTGGGGCCAACGTCCTGACTTTC	CASSLNPPGAGANVLTF
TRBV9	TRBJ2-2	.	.	TGTGCCAGCAGCGTAGAAGGCGGGGAGCTGTTTTTT	CASSVEGGELFF
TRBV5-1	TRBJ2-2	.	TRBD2	TGCGCCAGTTTGCCGGGACTAGCGGGAGTTAACACCGGGGAGCTGTTTTTT	CASLPGLAGVNTGELFF
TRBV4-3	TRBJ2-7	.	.	TGCGCCAGCAGCCAAGATTTACAGGTTTCCTACGAGCAGTACTTC	CASSQDLQVSYEQYF
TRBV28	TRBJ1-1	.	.	TGTGCCAGCCCCCCCCGGGACGGGAGAGAGAACACTGAAGCTTTCTTT	CASPPRDGRENTEAFF
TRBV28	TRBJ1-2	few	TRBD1	TGTGCCAGCAGTGACCGGGACAGCCATGGCTACACCTTC	CASSDRDSHGYTF
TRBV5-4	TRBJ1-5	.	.	TGTGCCAGCAGCTTGGAGTCAAGGTATCAGCCCCAGCATTTT	CASSLESRYQPQHF